These T cell receptor beta chains were read from a single sample in a study of shared clonotypes between healthy human individuals. Clones were read by immunoSEQ multiplex PCR, and TCRdb kept only the in-frame ones, dropping some. The data hold over a million clones, with approximately 78% observed a single time. The sample taken for sequencing was memory CD4+ T cells from PBMCs. The receptors stem from a man younger than 35 in good health. Some clones in this sample may be carry-over from other donors' samples. Both conserved end residues are part of each CDR3. A D gene is named only where the DNA matches it firmly. Clone size is shown for a subset of rows, as once, few, many or a class of expanded clone.

.	TRBV5-4	.	CASSLGEIRTDTQYF
.	TRBV5-1	.	CASSAVVDTQYF
.	TRBV28	.	CASSSYREGKNIQYF
.	TRBV6-5	.	CASSRSTGYEQYF
.	TRBV27	.	CASSRGGRGWGHTQYF
.	TRBV27	.	CASSLRDQPQHF
.	TRBV7-2	.	CASSLAAIEVTGELFF
.	TRBV18	.	CASSPPGGARSNTEAFF
.	TRBV10-3	.	CATLGLASSYNEQFF
.	TRBV6-1	.	CASSEAPGQPQHF
.	TRBV9	.	CASSPHLRGQYF
.	TRBV4-2	.	CASSQEVWGTYYEQYF
.	TRBV6-4	.	CASKQSLAAGELFF
.	TRBV5-4	.	CASSLPGQLGTDTQYF
.	TRBV9	TRBD1	CASSVVGDRAYNEQFF
.	TRBV15	.	CATSRGPANTIYF
few	TRBV5-1	.	CASSPYLGGGIGYTF
few	TRBV30	.	CAWSVQGNTIYF
.	TRBV19	.	CASSIALAYEQYF
once	TRBV21-1	.	CASSPIVTNYTGELFF
.	TRBV28	.	CASSLGDYGYTF
.	TRBV7-9	.	CASSLLGGTGELFF
.	TRBV5-4	TRBD1	CASSSGYRGRLGELFF
.	TRBV5-1	.	CASSRDPGNTIYF
.	TRBV28	.	CASNTLGGAVEAFF
.	TRBV6-1	.	CASRLMMGREAFF
.	TRBV27	.	CASTNTVSYEQYF
.	TRBV7-2	.	CASSLGIRGDYGYTF
.	TRBV5-1	TRBD2	CASSVSSGSNEQFF